This is a list of T cell receptor beta chains from one sample in a study of CD8 T cells in ankylosing spondylitis. TCRdb passed the 5' RACE reads through MiXCR, listing each CDR3 protein once. The table includes 250,000 or so distinct CDR3 sequences, approximately 12% detected once. Sequencing was performed on blood, either unsorted or a sorted T cell fraction (not recorded which). Receptors originate from a male donor with ankylosing spondylitis or in good health (not recorded which). The CDR3 runs from the conserved cysteine through the conserved F or W. A D gene is named only where the DNA matches it firmly. Clone size appears in some rows only: once, few, many, or a class for an expanded clone.

CDR3: CASSYRGERNYGYTF
DNA: TGTGCCAGCAGCTACCGGGGAGAAAGAAACTATGGCTACACCTTC
size: .
V: TRBV5-5
D: .
J: TRBJ1-2

CDR3: CASMAGSYNEQFF
DNA: TGTGCCAGCATGGCGGGGTCGTACAATGAGCAGTTCTTC
size: many
V: TRBV7-8
D: .
J: TRBJ2-1

CDR3: CATSDLQWTGDTGELFF
DNA: TGTGCCACCAGTGATTTGCAGTGGACAGGGGACACCGGGGAGCTGTTTTTT
size: many
V: TRBV24-1
D: TRBD1
J: TRBJ2-2

CDR3: CASSPRNRNSPLHF
DNA: TGTGCCAGCAGCCCCCGAAATAGAAATTCACCCCTCCACTTT
size: few
V: TRBV7-2
D: .
J: TRBJ1-6

CDR3: CASSSTRQVNTEAFF
DNA: TGTGCCAGCAGTTCAACACGACAGGTGAACACTGAAGCTTTCTTT
size: many
V: TRBV12-3/TRBV12-4
D: .
J: TRBJ1-1

CDR3: CAISARTSSTDTQYF
DNA: TGTGCCATCAGTGCGAGGACAAGTAGCACAGATACGCAGTATTTT
size: medium-sized
V: TRBV10-3
D: .
J: TRBJ2-3

CDR3: CASSLAGPNTEAFF
DNA: TGTGCCAGCAGCTTAGCAGGGCCGAACACTGAAGCTTTCTTT
size: few
V: TRBV11-1
D: .
J: TRBJ1-1

CDR3: CASSIGGARVLGYTF
DNA: TGTGCCAGCAGCATCGGTGGGGCCCGTGTGTTAGGCTACACCTTC
size: .
V: TRBV5-5
D: .
J: TRBJ1-2

CDR3: CASSLESGQVVYF
DNA: TGTGCCAGCAGCTTAGAATCTGGACAGGTTGTGTACTTC
size: .
V: TRBV7-2
D: TRBD1
J: TRBJ2-4

CDR3: CASSVQGQDQGDTQYF
DNA: TGTGCCAGCAGTGTTCAAGGGCAGGACCAAGGGGATACGCAGTATTTT
size: many
V: TRBV12-3/TRBV12-4
D: .
J: TRBJ2-3

CDR3: CAISTRQEETQYF
DNA: TGTGCCATCAGCACAAGACAGGAAGAGACCCAGTACTTC
size: few
V: TRBV2
D: .
J: TRBJ2-5

CDR3: CASSSGQEMNTEAFF
DNA: TGCGCCAGCAGCTCGGGACAGGAGATGAACACTGAAGCTTTCTTT
size: few
V: TRBV5-1
D: TRBD1
J: TRBJ1-1

CDR3: CASSNTFGDKSSGNTIYF
DNA: TGTGCCAGCAGCAACACTTTTGGAGACAAGAGCTCTGGAAACACCATATATTTT
size: .
V: TRBV11-1
D: .
J: TRBJ1-3

CDR3: CASSKDREAYEQYF
DNA: TGCGCCAGCAGCAAAGACAGAGAAGCCTACGAGCAGTACTTC
size: many
V: TRBV5-1
D: .
J: TRBJ2-7

CDR3: CASSYPSGEEYF
DNA: TGTGCCAGCAGTTACCCTTCTGGAGAGGAGTATTTT
size: many
V: TRBV12-3/TRBV12-4
D: .
J: TRBJ2-3

CDR3: CASSRGQARGTEAFF
DNA: TGCGCCAGCAGCCGCGGACAGGCCCGAGGGACTGAAGCTTTCTTT
size: many
V: TRBV5-1
D: TRBD1
J: TRBJ1-1

CDR3: CASSFLSSSGLYQETQYF
DNA: TGTGCCAGCAGCTTTCTGTCTTCTAGCGGACTGTACCAAGAGACCCAGTACTTC
size: .
V: TRBV5-6
D: TRBD2
J: TRBJ2-5

CDR3: CASKADTDTQYF
DNA: TGTGCCAGCAAGGCAGACACAGATACGCAGTATTTT
size: .
V: TRBV7-9
D: .
J: TRBJ2-3

CDR3: CSAPNRGGQPQHF
DNA: TGCAGTGCCCCAAACAGGGGGGGTCAGCCCCAGCATTTT
size: many
V: TRBV20-1
D: TRBD1
J: TRBJ1-5

CDR3: CATAWGGRDNTEAFF
DNA: TGTGCCACGGCTTGGGGGGGCAGGGACAACACTGAAGCTTTCTTT
size: many
V: TRBV15
D: .
J: TRBJ1-1

CDR3: CASTSGAEAFF
DNA: TGTGCCAGCACATCAGGGGCTGAAGCTTTCTTT
size: .
V: TRBV6-5
D: .
J: TRBJ1-1

CDR3: CASSLARWAFF
DNA: TGTGCCAGCAGTTTAGCGCGGTGGGCTTTCTTT
size: many
V: TRBV12-3/TRBV12-4
D: .
J: TRBJ1-1

CDR3: CAITGGQGADTQYF
DNA: TGTGCCATCACGGGAGGACAGGGGGCAGATACGCAGTATTTT
size: many
V: TRBV10-3
D: TRBD1
J: TRBJ2-3

CDR3: CASSPWLARGGYEQYF
DNA: TGTGCCAGCAGTCCTTGGTTGGCTCGGGGCGGGTACGAGCAGTACTTC
size: .
V: TRBV6-2/TRBV6-3
D: .
J: TRBJ2-7

CDR3: CASGSDRRSYEQYF
DNA: TGTGCCAGCGGCTCGGACAGGAGGTCCTACGAGCAGTACTTC
size: many
V: TRBV12-3/TRBV12-4
D: TRBD1
J: TRBJ2-7

CDR3: CASLRASELDTQYF
DNA: TGTGCCTCGCTACGGGCTAGCGAGTTGGATACGCAGTATTTT
size: .
V: TRBV12-3/TRBV12-4
D: .
J: TRBJ2-3

CDR3: CASSQDRVLQETQYF
DNA: TGTGCCAGCAGCCAGGACAGGGTTTTACAGGAGACCCAGTACTTC
size: many
V: TRBV12-3/TRBV12-4
D: TRBD1
J: TRBJ2-5

CDR3: CASSQGLYTEAFF
DNA: TGTGCCAGCAGTCAGGGATTGTACACTGAAGCTTTCTTT
size: many
V: TRBV2
D: .
J: TRBJ1-1

CDR3: CASSLVGATTNEKLSF
DNA: TGCGCCAGCAGCTTGGTTGGAGCCACAACTAATGAAAAACTGTCTTTT
size: .
V: TRBV5-1
D: .
J: TRBJ1-4

CDR3: CATRDGIHNEQFF
DNA: TGTGCCACCAGGGACGGGATCCACAATGAGCAGTTCTTC
size: few
V: TRBV24-1
D: .
J: TRBJ2-1

CDR3: CASSSGTPKYF
DNA: TGTGCCAGCAGCTCAGGGACGCCTAAGTACTTC
size: few
V: TRBV5-7
D: .
J: TRBJ2-4

CDR3: CATSDWTSGRFGELFF
DNA: TGTGCCACCAGTGATTGGACTAGCGGGAGGTTCGGGGAGCTGTTTTTT
size: many
V: TRBV24-1
D: TRBD2
J: TRBJ2-2

CDR3: CASSQRVVGELFF
DNA: TGTGCCAGCAGCCAACGGGTGGTCGGGGAGCTGTTTTTT
size: many
V: TRBV3-1
D: .
J: TRBJ2-2

CDR3: CASSPTASNPYNSPLHF
DNA: TGCGCCAGCAGCCCTACTGCATCCAACCCCTATAATTCACCCCTCCACTTT
size: many
V: TRBV5-1
D: .
J: TRBJ1-6

CDR3: CASSPGDGVWYQPQHF
DNA: TGCGCCAGCAGCCCGGGGGATGGGGTTTGGTATCAGCCCCAGCATTTT
size: many
V: TRBV5-1
D: .
J: TRBJ1-5

CDR3: CASSLERDQPQHF
DNA: TGTGCCAGCAGCTTAGAAAGGGATCAGCCCCAGCATTTT
size: many
V: TRBV7-2
D: .
J: TRBJ1-5

CDR3: CAISGINEQFF
DNA: TGTGCCATCTCGGGGATCAATGAGCAGTTCTTC
size: many
V: TRBV10-3
D: .
J: TRBJ2-1

CDR3: CASSFPAGGSETQYF
DNA: TGTGCCAGCAGTTTCCCAGCGGGAGGCTCAGAGACCCAGTACTTC
size: .
V: TRBV12-3/TRBV12-4
D: TRBD2
J: TRBJ2-5

CDR3: CASSPNNNQPQHF
DNA: TGTGCCAGCAGCCCGAACAACAATCAGCCCCAGCATTTT
size: .
V: TRBV4-2
D: .
J: TRBJ1-5

CDR3: CASSLGSFSYNEQFF
DNA: TGTGCCAGCAGCCTCGGGTCGTTCTCCTACAATGAGCAGTTCTTC
size: many
V: TRBV9
D: .
J: TRBJ2-1

CDR3: CASSFGGRSNTGELFF
DNA: TGTGCCAGCAGTTTTGGCGGGAGGTCTAACACCGGGGAGCTGTTTTTT
size: few
V: TRBV28
D: TRBD2
J: TRBJ2-2

CDR3: CASSPRLVIGELFF
DNA: TGTGCCAGCAGCCCACGGCTAGTTATCGGGGAGCTGTTTTTT
size: many
V: TRBV11-2
D: .
J: TRBJ2-2

CDR3: CAISEPGNTQYF
DNA: TGTGCCATCAGTGAGCCCGGGAATACGCAGTATTTT
size: many
V: TRBV10-3
D: .
J: TRBJ2-3

CDR3: CASSSPLSASLSSYNEQFF
DNA: TGTGCCAGCAGTTCCCCGCTCTCGGCCTCACTTAGCTCCTACAATGAGCAGTTCTTC
size: few
V: TRBV6-4
D: .
J: TRBJ2-1

CDR3: CASSLSRLAGGSYNEQFF
DNA: TGTGCCAGCAGCTTATCCCGACTAGCGGGGGGGTCCTACAATGAGCAGTTCTTC
size: .
V: TRBV11-2
D: TRBD2
J: TRBJ2-1

CDR3: CSARDLQRGYTDTQYF
DNA: TGCAGTGCTAGAGATCTCCAGCGGGGTTACACAGATACGCAGTATTTT
size: many
V: TRBV20-1
D: TRBD2
J: TRBJ2-3

CDR3: CASSFRTANDEQYF
DNA: TGCGCCAGCAGCTTTCGGACCGCGAACGACGAGCAGTACTTC
size: many
V: TRBV5-1
D: .
J: TRBJ2-7

CDR3: CASSQGLSSYEQYF
DNA: TGTGCCAGCAGCCAAGGACTGAGCTCCTACGAGCAGTACTTC
size: few
V: TRBV3-1
D: .
J: TRBJ2-7

CDR3: CSARDRASGLYNEQFF
DNA: TGCAGTGCTAGAGATCGGGCTAGCGGCCTTTACAATGAGCAGTTCTTC
size: few
V: TRBV20-1
D: TRBD2
J: TRBJ2-1

CDR3: CASSLSQVGSTGELFF
DNA: TGTGCCAGCAGCTTGTCGCAGGTTGGGTCCACCGGGGAGCTGTTTTTT
size: many
V: TRBV5-5
D: .
J: TRBJ2-2

CDR3: CASSPRGYQNEQFF
DNA: TGTGCCAGCAGCCCACGGGGGTATCAGAATGAGCAGTTCTTC
size: few
V: TRBV7-9
D: .
J: TRBJ2-1

CDR3: CASSGIASGGLNEQFF
DNA: TGTGCCAGCAGTGGGATTGCTAGCGGGGGACTCAATGAGCAGTTCTTC
size: many
V: TRBV6-1
D: TRBD2
J: TRBJ2-1

CDR3: CASSYGGSSSYNEQFF
DNA: TGTGCCAGCAGTTACGGCGGGTCCAGCTCCTACAATGAGCAGTTCTTC
size: few
V: TRBV6-2/TRBV6-3
D: .
J: TRBJ2-1

CDR3: CASSPWTGVNADTQYF
DNA: TGTGCCAGCAGTCCGTGGACAGGGGTGAACGCAGATACGCAGTATTTT
size: many
V: TRBV12-3/TRBV12-4
D: TRBD1
J: TRBJ2-3

CDR3: CASSLGGASPPLHF
DNA: TGTGCCAGCAGCCTGGGAGGGGCCTCCCCACCCCTCCACTTT
size: many
V: TRBV13
D: .
J: TRBJ1-6

CDR3: CSARSGNGNQPQHF
DNA: TGCAGTGCTAGGAGTGGGAACGGCAATCAGCCCCAGCATTTT
size: many
V: TRBV20-1
D: .
J: TRBJ1-5

CDR3: CATSPKGTSGVWTDTQYF
DNA: TGTGCCACCAGCCCTAAAGGGACTAGCGGGGTTTGGACAGATACGCAGTATTTT
size: many
V: TRBV15
D: TRBD2
J: TRBJ2-3

CDR3: CASSYVGYTGELFF
DNA: TGTGCCAGCAGCTACGTTGGTTACACCGGGGAGCTGTTTTTT
size: few
V: TRBV28
D: .
J: TRBJ2-2

CDR3: CASTHRRQGIGVAKNTGELFF
DNA: TGCGCCAGCACCCATCGAAGACAGGGAATAGGAGTAGCGAAGAACACCGGGGAGCTGTTTTTT
size: many
V: TRBV5-1
D: TRBD1
J: TRBJ2-2

CDR3: CASSQVRTGRNEKLFF
DNA: TGCGCCAGCAGCCAAGTAAGAACAGGAAGGAATGAAAAACTGTTTTTT
size: .
V: TRBV4-1
D: .
J: TRBJ1-4